Each of the 2 T cell receptor beta chains below was sequenced from the same sample in a study of T cells in Graves' hyperthyroidism and ophthalmopathy. Amplification targeted TCR beta CDR3 regions from RNA transcripts. RT-PCR in the first round (using the HTBI primer set) targeted the TCR CDR3. TCRdb fed the multiplex PCR reads into MiXCR, producing one record per CDR3 protein. Found here are 130,000 to 150,000 distinct CDR3 sequences, around 20% of them singletons; the top ten hold 60% to 70%. Sequencing was carried out using blood. The receptor source for this set is a woman in her fifties or sixties with Graves' hyperthyroidism that later progressed to Graves' ophthalmopathy.

The chain combines TRBV29-1 with TRBJ2-7; D ambiguous. This CDR3 spans 11 amino acids. Trimming pared 5 bases from V and 2 bases from J, leaving 7 bases between. Germline V gene data show CDR1 as SQVTM and CDR2 as ANQGSEA. The CDR3 coding sequence is TGCAGCGTTCGGAAAACCTACGAGCAGTACTTC. Protein product: CSVRKTYEQYF.

This clonotype was recorded a few times. V and J are TRBV7-3 and TRBJ2-1; TRBD2 agrees at 9 bases. The CDR3 totals 15 residues. CDR1 and CDR2 (germline): SGHTA, FQGTGA. Trimming at V came to 3 bases and at J to 8 bases, leaving 8 bases not matched to a gene. Here the CDR3 DNA reads TGTGCCAGCAGCTTGGGGACTAGCACTCGGGATGAGCAGTTCTTC. Translating gives CASSLGTSTRDEQFF. Together with reference TRBV7-3 and TRBJ2-1, the CDR3 gives the full variable domain: GAGVSQTPSNKVTEKGKYVELRCDPISGHTALYWYRQSLGQGPEFLIYFQGTGAADDSGLPNDRFFAVRPEGSVSTLKIQRTERGDSAVYLCASSLGTSTRDEQFFGPGTRLTVL.